The 18 T cell receptor beta chains below were found in one sample sequenced in a study of shared clonotypes between healthy human individuals. Produced via immunoSEQ multiplex PCR; TCRdb's table is partial and in-frame only. The data show some 2,000,000 clones, about 94% seen once. Input material: naive CD4+ T cells sorted from blood. The subset: CD45RA+ positively selected. The source of these receptors is a man between 18 and 29 years old in good health.

This chain links TRBV19 with TRBJ2-5; D gene uncertain. The CDR3 has 12 amino acids. CDR1 is LNHDA and CDR2 is SQIVND in the germline V gene (reference sequence). The V end was cut by 3 bases, the J end by 4 bases, with 6 bases between. CDR3 in amino acids: CASSIWGETQYF. CDR3 bases: TGTGCCAGTAGTATCTGGGGAGAGACCCAGTACTTC.

The V gene is TRBV5-5, the J gene TRBJ2-6; no firm D call. CDR3 length: 15 residues. CDR1 is SGHKS, CDR2 YYEKEE, per germline (reference sequence). V was pared by 4 bases and J by 1 base, with 9 bases between. The CDR3 reads CASSPGGSGANVLTF. CDR3 bases: TGTGCCAGCAGCCCAGGTGGGTCTGGGGCCAACGTCCTGACTTTC.

The chain employs TRBV19 and TRBJ2-3, with D tentatively TRBD1 or TRBD2 (5 bases each). The CDR3 loop spans 15 amino acids. V lost 5 bases to trimming and J lost 5 bases, with 17 bases between them. The germline gives CDR1 LNHDA, CDR2 SQIVND (reference sequence). The CDR3 spells CASSGWGTPVDTQYF. The CDR3 nucleotides read TGTGCCAGTAGTGGGTGGGGGACGCCCGTAGATACGCAGTATTTT.

The rearrangement joins TRBV6-5 to TRBJ1-6; 10 bases line up with TRBD1. V shed 6 bases and J 10 bases; nucleotides not matched to a gene: 6. The CDR3 has 14 residues. The germline V gene has CDR1 MNHEY and CDR2 SVGAGI. The CDR3 region has the DNA TGTGCCAGCAGGAGGGACAGGGGAGGCTCACCCCTCCACTTT. Protein: CASRRDRGGSPLHF.

In regard to this clone: Other DNA sequences in this specimen translate into the identical CDR3. CDR3 coding DNA: TGTGCCAGCAGACGCGGACAGGGGAATGAAAAACTGTTTTTT. Encoded protein: CASRRGQGNEKLFF. J is TRBJ1-4 and V is TRBV27; 9 bases agree with TRBD1. Germline lookup yields CDR1 MNHEY and CDR2 SMNVEV (reference sequence). The CDR3 is 14 residues long. Trimming cost V 6 bases and J 5 bases; bases outside gene matches: 4.

With respect to this clone: Other DNA variants within this sample encode the same CDR3. This CDR3 reads CASSLGLAGAGYEQYF. In DNA, the CDR3 is TGCGCCAGCAGCTTGGGTCTAGCGGGAGCAGGTTACGAGCAGTACTTC. The genes are TRBV5-1 and TRBJ2-7, with TRBD2 matching over 10 bases. V lost 0 bases and J lost 4; bases outside the gene matches: 7. Germline V CDR1 and CDR2: SGHRS, YFSETQ. This CDR3 has 16 amino acids.

This chain links TRBV6-1 with TRBJ1-5; D not resolved. CDR1 MNHNS and CDR2 SASEGT come from the germline V gene. V lost 4 bases, J lost 0 bases, and 13 bases lay in between. This CDR3 comprises 16 residues. The CDR3 nucleotides are TGTGCCAGCAGTGTCCGGGCCGATTATAGCAATCAGCCCCAGCATTTT. Protein: CASSVRADYSNQPQHF.

The CDR3, as DNA: TGCGCCAGCAGCTTGACCCTTTTACGGACAGGGGAGTACGAGCAGTACTTC. This sequence encodes CASSLTLLRTGEYEQYF. The chain recombines TRBV5-1 with TRBJ2-7; 9 positions agree with TRBD1. Germline trimming cut 1 base from V and 4 bases from J; bases unmatched to any gene: 12. The CDR3 sequence is 17 residues long. Germline values: CDR1 SGHRS, CDR2 YFSETQ.

The chain links TRBV28 to TRBJ1-3; maybe TRBD1 (6 bases). Germline CDR1 MDHEN, CDR2 SYDVKM. With 7 bases removed from V and 0 bases from J, the gap between germline ends came to 19 bases. This CDR3 has 17 residues. The CDR3 bases are TGTGCCAGCAACGCCGCTCAGGACAGTTTCTCTGGAAACACCATATATTTT. Translated, it gives CASNAAQDSFSGNTIYF.

This chain connects TRBV6-1 to TRBJ2-2; 8 nucleotides agree with TRBD2. After removal of 2 bases from V and 4 bases from J, the junction contained 3 bases not matched to a gene. CDR1 is MNHNS, CDR2 SASEGT, per germline. The CDR3 length is 15 residues. As DNA, the CDR3 is TGTGCCAGCAGTGAACTAGCGGGCTTCACCGGGGAGCTGTTTTTT. The encoded protein is CASSELAGFTGELFF.

V usage is TRBV28 and J usage is TRBJ1-6; D possibly corresponds to TRBD1 (6 bases). Germline-derived CDR1 and CDR2 are MDHEN and SYDVKM. Trimming shortened V by 6 bases and J by 6 bases, and 18 bases separated the two germline ends. CDR3 length: 16 amino acids. CDR3 bases: TGTGCCAGCAGGAAGGGGGGGGGCACCTTTAATTCACCCCTCCACTTT. Translation gives CASRKGGGTFNSPLHF.

The CDR3 DNA reads TGTGCCAGCAGTTACGGGGTGGGGAGGGTCAACACTGAAGCTTTCTTT. It codes for CASSYGVGRVNTEAFF. The gene calls are TRBV6-5 and TRBJ1-1; D gene unclear. The V end lost 2 bases, the J end lost 2 bases, and 15 bases lay between the germline ends. Germline-derived CDR1 and CDR2 are MNHEY and SVGAGI. The CDR3 is 16 amino acids.

The chain links TRBV23-1 to TRBJ2-7; D possibly matches TRBD1 or TRBD2 (5 bases each). TRBV23-1 is filed as an ORF, its function uncertain. This CDR3 spans 14 amino acids. The V and J ends lost 6 bases and 0 bases respectively, with 12 bases between them. The CDR3 DNA reads as TGCGCCAGCAGCCTAAATGGGACCTCCTACGAGCAGTACTTC. Its protein is CASSLNGTSYEQYF.

The chain carries TRBV10-3 and TRBJ1-5; D gene uncertain. Germline assignment: CDR1 ENHRY and CDR2 SYGVKD. The CDR3 totals 15 residues. Trimming removed 3 bases at V and 0 bases at J, with 9 bases between. The CDR3 sequence: CAISDRRNSNQPQHF. In DNA, the CDR3 is TGTGCCATCAGTGACCGGCGGAATAGCAATCAGCCCCAGCATTTT.

V is TRBV11-3 and J is TRBJ2-5, with unresolved D. Trimming shortened V by 6 bases and J by 1 base, and 15 bases separated the two germline ends. This CDR3 region has 15 residues. In germline, CDR1 is SGHNT, CDR2 YENEEA. The chain's CDR3 is CASSSGTAVQETQYF. The CDR3 DNA is TGTGCCAGCAGTTCAGGCACGGCAGTCCAAGAGACCCAGTACTTC.

Points on this clone: This same CDR3 is encoded by further DNA sequences in the sample. V gene TRBV7-2 combines with J gene TRBJ2-2; D uncertain. The V and J ends lost 1 base and 1 base respectively, with 7 bases between them. The CDR3 is 15 amino acids. Germline CDR1 reads SGHTA; CDR2 reads FQGNSA. The CDR3 region has the DNA TGTGCCAGCAGCTTAGTTGTACAGAACACCGGGGAGCTGTTTTTT. Its translation is CASSLVVQNTGELFF.

This clone was counted a single time. The rearrangement links TRBV5-8 to TRBJ1-6, with 12 bases that match TRBD1. The CDR3 has 16 amino acids. Germline V gene sequence: CDR1 SGHTS, CDR2 YDEGEE. Trimming took 3 bases from V and 4 from J; bases not matched to a gene: 2. This CDR3 reads CASSWGQGAYNSPLHF. CDR3 bases: TGTGCCAGCAGCTGGGGACAGGGGGCGTATAATTCACCCCTCCACTTT.

This chain joins TRBV6-1 and TRBJ1-1; D possibly corresponds to TRBD1 (6 bases). Trimming took 6 bases from V and 1 from J, leaving 15 bases between them. This CDR3 is 15 amino acids long. Germline loops: CDR1 MNHNS, CDR2 SASEGT. CDR3 loop: CASRTQGSKNTEAFF. In DNA, the CDR3 is TGTGCCAGCAGAACACAGGGATCTAAGAACACTGAAGCTTTCTTT.